These 20 T cell receptor beta chains were all obtained from the same sample, sequenced in a study of shared clonotypes between healthy human individuals. Using immunoSEQ multiplex PCR, the repertoire was profiled, and TCRdb retains in-frame clones only, with some absent. The table includes millions of clones, around 94% detected once. Input material: naive CD4+ T cells sorted from blood. The subset here: CD45RA+ positively selected. Source of these receptors: a young man in good health.

The chain recombines TRBV30 with TRBJ1-4; a weak D match, TRBD1 (6 bases). The CDR3 covers 15 residues. Germline V gene lookup returns CDR1 GTSNPN and CDR2 SVGIG (reference sequence). The V end was cut by 1 base, the J end by 5 bases, with 14 bases between. Here the CDR3 reads CAWSATGQKNEKLFF. DNA for the CDR3: TGTGCCTGGAGTGCCACAGGGCAGAAAAATGAAAAACTGTTTTTT.

This clone was counted a single time. The rearrangement links TRBV6-1 to TRBJ1-3; tentatively, D is TRBD1 (5 bases). Germline CDR1 reads MNHNS; CDR2 reads SASEGT. The CDR3 consists of 13 residues. The V end was cut by 8 bases, the J end by 4 bases, with 12 bases between. CDR3 coding DNA: TGTGCCAGCCTTCAGGGTTCAGGAAACACCATATATTTT. It codes for CASLQGSGNTIYF.

This clone has only a few counts. The rearrangement links TRBV9 to TRBJ2-6; no clear D gene. The CDR3 runs 17 residues. The V gene's germline CDR1 is SGDLS and CDR2 YYNGEE. Trimming took 0 bases from V and 0 from J, leaving 10 bases between them. The CDR3 protein is CASSVVGIPSGANVLTF. The CDR3 DNA follows: TGTGCCAGCAGCGTAGTGGGGATCCCCTCTGGGGCCAACGTCCTGACTTTC.

The rearrangement uses TRBV6-1 and TRBJ2-5; D unclear. The CDR3 is 18 residues long. In germline, CDR1 is MNHNS, CDR2 SASEGT. With 0 bases removed from V and 0 bases from J, the gap between germline ends came to 17 bases. CDR3 DNA: TGTGCCAGCAGTGAAGCGCGACGGAGACTTATGTACCAAGAGACCCAGTACTTC. This sequence encodes CASSEARRRLMYQETQYF.

The rearrangement joins TRBV7-9 to TRBJ1-4, with D possibly being TRBD1 (5 bases). Per the germline V gene, CDR1 is SEHNR and CDR2 is FQNEAQ (reference sequence). The CDR3 is made up of 14 amino acids. Trimming cost V 3 bases and J 4 bases, with 9 bases left between them. The CDR3 reads CASSLGTNNEKLFF. The CDR3 nucleotides are TGTGCCAGCAGCTTGGGGACTAATAATGAAAAACTGTTTTTT. The variable domain in full, with the rest retrieved from reference TRBV7-9 and TRBJ1-4, is DTGVSQNPRHKITKRGQNVTFRCDPISEHNRLYWYRQTLGQGPEFLTYFQNEAQLEKSRLLSDRFSAERPKGSFSTLEIQRTEQGDSAMYLCASSLGTNNEKLFFGSGTQLSVL.

V usage is TRBV7-2 and J usage is TRBJ1-2; perhaps TRBD1 as D (5 bases). Germline V lookup: CDR1 SGHTA, CDR2 FQGNSA. V lost 5 bases and J 8 bases, leaving 18 bases between the germline ends. The CDR3 is made up of 14 amino acids. CDR3 DNA sequence: TGTGCCAGCAGCCCGGCGGGGGGGTTGAGAGGCTACACCTTC. As protein: CASSPAGGLRGYTF.

The rearrangement joins TRBV25-1 to TRBJ1-2, with TRBD1 matching over 10 bases. Germline CDR1 reads MGHDK; CDR2 reads SYGVNS. This CDR3 region has 13 residues. With V trimmed by 7 bases and J by 11 bases, 10 bases remained unmatched. CDR3 DNA: TGTGCCAGCACCCCGGGGACAGGGGCACCATACACCTTC. Encoded protein: CASTPGTGAPYTF.

The chain joins TRBV30 to TRBJ1-5; D uncertain. This CDR3 region has 14 residues. Trimming stripped 2 bases from V and 0 bases from J, with 8 bases between. The germline V gene encodes CDR1 GTSNPN and CDR2 SVGIG (reference sequence). Here the CDR3 DNA reads TGTGCCTGGAGTTTCCAGCGTAGCAATCAGCCCCAGCATTTT. Protein product: CAWSFQRSNQPQHF.

This clone was found once. The chain employs TRBV5-4 and TRBJ2-3, with D possibly being TRBD2 (5 bases). The germline V gene encodes CDR1 SGHNT and CDR2 YYREEE (reference sequence). V gave up 2 bases and J gave up 0 bases, with 19 bases separating them. This CDR3 is built from 18 residues. This CDR3 is CASSFRLRLRSSTDTQYF. In nucleotides, the CDR3 is TGTGCCAGCAGCTTCCGACTAAGGCTCCGATCTAGCACAGATACGCAGTATTTT.

This chain joins TRBV2 and TRBJ1-6, with D maybe TRBD1 (6 bases). Germline V gene sequence: CDR1 SNHLY, CDR2 FYNNEI. Trimming removed 7 bases at V and 11 bases at J, with 15 bases between. The length of the CDR3 is 13 residues. The CDR3 sequence: CASIAGVFTPLHF. In DNA form, the CDR3 reads TGTGCCAGCATTGCAGGGGTCTTTACACCCCTCCACTTT.

The rearrangement joins TRBV2 to TRBJ1-6, with a possible D match to TRBD1 (5 bases). Trimming took off 5 bases at V and 2 bases at J, with 13 bases between the two ends. The V gene's germline CDR1 is SNHLY and CDR2 FYNNEI. The CDR3 sequence is 16 residues long. The CDR3 coding sequence is TGTGCCAGCAGTCCTCCAGGGAATCCCTATAATTCACCCCTCCACTTT. Residues: CASSPPGNPYNSPLHF.

CDR3 in DNA: TGTGCCAGCAGCGGGACTAGCGGGAGTACGTGCCATACAGATACGCAGTATTTT. This encodes CASSGTSGSTCHTDTQYF. V gene TRBV12-1 combines with J gene TRBJ2-3; the DNA was not used to check the table's D call, TRBD2. TRBV12-1 is marked as a pseudogene. This CDR3 has 18 residues.

The rearrangement joins TRBV6-1 to TRBJ1-1; D not resolved. V was pared by 2 bases and J by 8 bases, with 6 bases between. Germline V lookup: CDR1 MNHNS, CDR2 SASEGT. The CDR3 runs to 11 residues. The CDR3 is CASSETPEAFF. CDR3 in DNA: TGTGCCAGCAGTGAAACCCCCGAAGCTTTCTTT.

The chain couples TRBV29-1 to TRBJ2-2; possibly TRBD1 for D (6 bases). This CDR3 comprises 13 residues. Germline V gives CDR1 SQVTM, CDR2 ANQGSEA. Trimming stripped 4 bases from V and 2 bases from J, with 8 bases between. The CDR3 protein is CSVAGDNTGELFF. DNA of the CDR3: TGCAGCGTTGCAGGGGATAACACCGGGGAGCTGTTTTTT.

V and J are TRBV19 and TRBJ1-1; 9 bases agree with TRBD1. J lost 3 bases, V lost 3 bases, and 5 bases had no gene match. Germline-derived CDR1 and CDR2 are LNHDA and SQIVND (reference sequence). The CDR3 is 15 amino acids. The CDR3 nucleotides are TGTGCCAGTAGTATCCAGGACAGGGGAGACACTGAAGCTTTCTTT. It is translated as CASSIQDRGDTEAFF.

This rearrangement joins TRBV7-2 to TRBJ2-2; possibly TRBD2 for D (7 bases). With 4 bases removed from V and 8 bases from J, the gap between germline ends came to 14 bases. The CDR3 extends over 14 amino acids. Germline assignment: CDR1 SGHTA and CDR2 FQGNSA. CDR3 sequence reads: CASSSHRGAGELFF. In DNA form, the CDR3 reads TGTGCCAGCAGCTCCCACCGGGGGGCGGGGGAGCTGTTTTTT.

The chain couples TRBV12-5 to TRBJ2-1, with 11 positions matching TRBD1. CDR1 is LGHNT, CDR2 FRNRAP, per germline. The CDR3 contains 16 residues. V trimming: 0 bases; J trimming: 9 bases; junction bases outside the gene matches: 7. CDR3 amino acids: CASGLVLGQGVSEQFF. The CDR3 DNA is TGTGCTAGTGGTTTGGTACTGGGACAGGGGGTAAGTGAGCAGTTCTTC.

This chain joins TRBV28 and TRBJ2-1; D uncertain. Looked up from germline, CDR1 is MDHEN and CDR2 is SYDVKM. This CDR3 contains 12 residues. V lost 5 bases to trimming and J lost 7 bases, with 9 bases between them. DNA of the CDR3: TGTGCCAGCAGTACCTTAGGGAATGAGCAGTTCTTC. Its translation is CASSTLGNEQFF.

The CDR3 reads CASSSLTSSGAYEQYF. The CDR3 nucleotides read TGTGCCAGCAGCTCTCTGACCTCTAGCGGGGCCTACGAGCAGTACTTC. The chain joins TRBV5-4 to TRBJ2-7, with TRBD2 matching over 9 bases. The germline gives CDR1 SGHNT, CDR2 YYREEE (reference sequence). V shed 3 bases, J shed 2 bases, and the junction held 9 bases outside the gene matches. The CDR3 is 16 amino acids. Supplemented by reference TRBV5-4 and TRBJ2-7, the full variable domain reads ETGVTQSPTHLIKTRGQQVTLRCSSQSGHNTVSWYQQALGQGPQFIFQYYREEENGRGNFPPRFSGLQFPNYSSELNVNALELDDSALYLCASSSLTSSGAYEQYFGPGTRLTVT.

This clone was observed a single time. The chain employs TRBV6-5 and TRBJ2-5; 9 bases match TRBD2. Trimming at V came to 4 bases and at J to 3 bases, leaving 3 bases not matched to a gene. The CDR3 extends over 14 amino acids. Per germline, CDR1 MNHEY and CDR2 SVGAGI. The CDR3 sequence: CASSSTSGKETQYF. The CDR3 DNA reads as TGTGCCAGCAGTTCGACTAGCGGAAAAGAGACCCAGTACTTC.